Included here is one T cell receptor (beta chain) sequence, with context. The antigen remains undetermined. This sample was included in a study of cytomegalovirus exposure and HLA in healthy donors. Study-wide points: The presence/absence work took it that sequencing depth was about the same across donors. Excluded were some V segments that proved indistinguishable, including TRBV6-2 and TRBV6-3. Prediction of most subjects' HLA-A and HLA-B alleles by TCR beta sequences was reportedly accurate.

The PCR ran on 60 Vbeta and 13 Jbeta primers. The table came from immunoSEQ multiplex PCR; TCRdb's copy has only in-frame clones and leaves some out. The sample's table shows around 65,000 clones. In germline, CDR1 is MNHEY, CDR2 SVGAGI. The CDR3 covers 14 residues. Trimming took 8 bases from V and 5 from J; bases not matched to a gene: 10. Source material: PBMCs. The receptor's source is a boy younger than 18 in good health and CMV-seronegative. This chain connects TRBV6-5 to TRBJ1-2; 8 nucleotides align to TRBD1. The CDR3 DNA reads as TGTGCCAGCCTACCGACAGACAGGGGATATGGCTACACCTTC. It encodes CASLPTDRGYGYTF.